There are a few counts of the clone carrying this T cell receptor beta chain. The antigen is undetermined. The donors, aged about 6 to 100, were healthy Caucasians from Russia. J lost 2 bases, V lost 3 bases, and 5 bases had no gene match. Germline V gene lookup returns CDR1 DFQATT and CDR2 SNEGSKA (reference sequence). CDR3 length equals 14 residues. A sample-barcoded 5' primer and a J-beta primer mix were used in a second PCR of about 7 to 12 cycles. The study obtained at least 2.5 million CDR3-containing paired-end reads from every sample. One entry per CDR3 protein results from TCRdb running MiXCR on the 5' RACE reads. The data show roughly 2 million distinct CDR3 sequences, about 50% seen once. This record belongs to a study of blood T cells in healthy people across ages. Findings of the study overall: Per million T cells, TCR beta diversity dropped roughly linearly as age increased.

The chain recombines TRBV20-1 with TRBJ2-5, with 8 bases aligning to TRBD1. The clonotype was recovered from a woman in her thirties or forties in good health. Input material: blood. As DNA, the CDR3 is TGCAGTGCTAGGGACGACAGGGGTCAAGAGACCCAGTACTTC. Translation gives CSARDDRGQETQYF.